A single sample gave rise to the 10 T cell receptor beta chains below, sequenced in a study of control samples from healthy donors and cancer patients. TCRdb's table, derived via immunoSEQ multiplex PCR, lists solely in-frame clones and lacks some. The sample has approximately 50,000 clones, 85% to 95% seen once. What was sequenced was blood. The receptors originated from a man younger than 40 in good health.

This chain links TRBV28 with TRBJ2-3; D is possibly TRBD2 (5 bases). From germline, CDR1 is MDHEN and CDR2 SYDVKM. This CDR3 is built from 16 residues. The V end lost 4 bases, the J end lost 0 bases, and 14 bases lay between the germline ends. CDR3 protein: CASSSYSGSSTDTQYF. The CDR3 bases are TGTGCCAGCAGTTCCTACAGCGGATCTAGCACAGATACGCAGTATTTT.

This clone has just a few counts. The rearrangement uses TRBV2 and TRBJ2-3; D remains unclear. The CDR3 consists of 14 residues. V was shortened by 8 bases and J by 3 bases, with 15 bases between the two germline ends. Germline-derived CDR1 and CDR2 are SNHLY and FYNNEI. CDR3 region: CASSRQLGTDTQYF. In nucleotides, the CDR3 is TGTGCCAGCTCCCGTCAACTGGGGACAGATACGCAGTATTTT.

The genes are TRBV6-2 or TRBV6-3 and TRBJ1-5, with D unclear. CDR1 MNHEY and CDR2 SVGEGT come from the germline V gene. With 2 bases removed from V and 9 bases from J, the gap between germline ends came to 14 bases. This CDR3 spans 14 amino acids. The CDR3 is CASSYIGSRTPQHF. CDR3 in DNA: TGTGCCAGCAGTTACATCGGGTCTCGGACGCCCCAGCATTTT.

This chain uses TRBV30 with TRBJ2-5, with 9 bases lining up with TRBD2. CDR3 size: 17 residues. V dropped 5 bases and J dropped 4; count of bases not matched to a gene: 17. CDR1 GTSNPN and CDR2 SVGIG come from the germline V gene (reference sequence). CDR3 DNA sequence: TGTGCCTGGCAGAGCGGGGGGCCATATCCCAGTCGAGAGACCCAGTACTTC. Translated, it gives CAWQSGGPYPSRETQYF.

The chain links TRBV5-6 to TRBJ2-5, with 10 nucleotides matching TRBD2. With V trimmed by 3 bases and J by 5 bases, 7 bases remained unmatched. The CDR3 runs 15 residues. CDR1 and CDR2 (germline): SGHDT, YYEEEE. CDR3 DNA sequence: TGTGCCAGCAGCTACCCCGGGACTAGCGCCGAGACCCAGTACTTC. Its translation: CASSYPGTSAETQYF.

V usage is TRBV6-5 and J usage is TRBJ1-2; TRBD1 matches at 7 bases. This CDR3 comprises 14 residues. V lost 7 bases to trimming and J lost 1 base; unmatched junction nucleotides: 6. Looked up from germline, CDR1 is MNHEY and CDR2 is SVGAGI. The CDR3 is CASTRDSNNYGYTF. CDR3 DNA sequence: TGTGCCAGCACCCGGGACAGCAATAACTATGGCTACACCTTC.

For this clone: Within the sample, other DNA sequences also encode this same CDR3. This chain joins TRBV3-1 (or the pseudogene TRBV3-2) and TRBJ2-3; D not resolved. Trimming took off 1 base at V and 4 bases at J, with 6 bases between the two ends. The CDR3 covers 13 residues. Germline V CDR1 and CDR2: LGHDT, YNNKEL (reference sequence). CDR3 region: CASSQGGPDTQYF. DNA for the CDR3: TGTGCCAGCAGCCAAGGAGGCCCAGATACGCAGTATTTT.

The chain recombines TRBV2 with TRBJ1-1; D call uncertain. The V end lost 5 bases, the J end lost 7 bases, and 11 bases lay between the germline ends. This CDR3 comprises 12 residues. CDR1 and CDR2 (germline): SNHLY, FYNNEI. DNA for the CDR3: TGTGCCAGCAGTCCTGCCCCCTTTGAAGCTTTCTTT. This gives the protein CASSPAPFEAFF.

This chain links TRBV19 with TRBJ1-5; a possible D gene is TRBD1 (5 bases). This CDR3 is built from 13 residues. Per the germline V gene, CDR1 is LNHDA and CDR2 is SQIVND (reference sequence). V lost 5 bases and J lost 9, with 14 bases in between. Written as DNA, the CDR3 is TGTGCCAGTAGTTCTGGGGCTTCGTGGCCCCAGCATTTT. Protein sequence: CASSSGASWPQHF.

The J gene is TRBJ2-7, the V gene TRBV2, with D unclear. V was pared by 6 bases and J by 1 base, with 19 bases between. CDR1 and CDR2 (germline): SNHLY, FYNNEI. CDR3 length: 16 residues. The CDR3 DNA follows: TGTGCCAGCAGCACCTACTTGGGCCACGGGTCCTACGAGCAGTACTTC. Its translation: CASSTYLGHGSYEQYF.